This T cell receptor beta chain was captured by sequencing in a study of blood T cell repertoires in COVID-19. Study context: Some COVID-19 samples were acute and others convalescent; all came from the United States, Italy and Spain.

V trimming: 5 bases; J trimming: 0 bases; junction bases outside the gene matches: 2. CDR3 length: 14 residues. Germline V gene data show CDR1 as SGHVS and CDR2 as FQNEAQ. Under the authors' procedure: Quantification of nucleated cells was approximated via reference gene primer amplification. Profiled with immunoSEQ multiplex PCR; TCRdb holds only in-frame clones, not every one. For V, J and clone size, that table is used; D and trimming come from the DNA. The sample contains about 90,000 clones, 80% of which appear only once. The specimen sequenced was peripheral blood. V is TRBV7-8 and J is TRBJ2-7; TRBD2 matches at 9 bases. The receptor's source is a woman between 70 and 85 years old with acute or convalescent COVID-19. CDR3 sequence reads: CASSRGRASYEQYF. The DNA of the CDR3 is TGTGCCAGCAGCCGCGGGAGGGCCTCCTACGAGCAGTACTTC.